This T cell receptor (beta chain) came from a study of blood T cell repertoires in COVID-19. Study as a whole: From the United States, Italy and Spain came samples of acute and convalescent COVID-19. Sample material is recorded as cDNA or gDNA derived from T cells, B-cell-depleted T cells, or PBMCs.

In the original processing: Reference gene primer amplification gave estimated nucleated cell counts. The method was immunoSEQ multiplex PCR; TCRdb's version includes in-frame clones alone and lacks a portion of them. The D gene and trimming were derived from the DNA, and the V and J assignments and clone size from that table. The table lists around 140,000 clones, about 80% of them singletons, with 44% in the top ten. The CDR3 spans 14 residues. Germline lookup yields CDR1 SGHRS and CDR2 YFSETQ. V was clipped by 5 bases and J by 4 bases, with 15 bases between them. Sequenced input: peripheral blood. The J gene is TRBJ1-1, the V gene TRBV5-1, with D perhaps matching TRBD1 (5 bases). The clonotype comes from a human donor in a cohort sampled during active COVID-19. The CDR3, as DNA: TGCGCCAGCAGAATGAGTTGGGGGGGCACTGAAGCTTTCTTT. Protein: CASRMSWGGTEAFF.